A single sample is the source of the 30 T cell receptor beta chains below, sequenced in a study of blood T cell repertoires in COVID-19. Produced via immunoSEQ multiplex PCR; TCRdb's table is partial and in-frame only. The repertoire has fewer than 200,000 clones, under 85% of them found once; the top ten carry approximately 12%. The specimen was PBMCs or T cells enriched from blood (not recorded which). The receptors derive from a man aged 50 or older who had recovered from COVID-19.

The CDR3 coding sequence is TGTGCCAGCAGGGTCACAGCCTTAAATTCACCCCTCCACTTT. As protein: CASRVTALNSPLHF. This chain uses TRBV6-5 with TRBJ1-6, with D hard to call. V shed 6 bases and J shed 7 bases, with 13 bases lying between them. Germline CDR1 and CDR2: MNHEY and SVGAGI. The CDR3 is 14 residues long.

V usage is TRBV7-2 and J usage is TRBJ1-6; the D gene is possibly TRBD1 (5 bases). This CDR3 region has 14 residues. Trimming pared 4 bases from V and 14 bases from J, leaving 18 bases between. The germline CDR1 and CDR2 sequences are SGHTA and FQGNSA. CDR3 protein: CASSSSGADAALHF. The CDR3 DNA is TGTGCCAGCAGCTCCAGTGGGGCGGACGCGGCCCTCCACTTT.

The V gene is TRBV12-5, the J gene TRBJ2-2; the match to TRBD2 covers 7 bases. The CDR3 consists of 20 residues. The V and J ends lost 7 bases and 2 bases, in that order; junction bases with no gene match: 22. CDR1 LGHNT and CDR2 FRNRAP come from the germline V gene. CDR3 in DNA: TGTGCTAGTGCACTCGGGGGACTACGACCGGGACGGGCAAACACCGGGGAGCTGTTTTTT. Protein: CASALGGLRPGRANTGELFF.

The genes are TRBV25-1 and TRBJ1-3; D unresolved. The V gene lost 11 bases and the J gene lost 4 bases, with 12 bases spanning the gap. Germline CDR1 MGHDK, CDR2 SYGVNS. This CDR3 comprises 12 residues. As DNA, the CDR3 is TGTGCCTGTACGGGGTCCGGAAACACCATATATTTT. Its protein is CACTGSGNTIYF. Full variable domain (rest looked up from reference TRBV25-1 and TRBJ1-3): EADIYQTPRYLVIGTGKKITLECSQTMGHDKMYWYQQDPGMELHLIHYSYGVNSTEKGDLSSESTVSRIRTEHFPLTLESARPSHTSQYLCACTGSGNTIYFGEGSWLTVV.

This clone has a single count. V gene TRBV5-1 combines with J gene TRBJ2-7, with a weak D call TRBD2 (6 bases). The V gene's germline CDR1 is SGHRS and CDR2 YFSETQ. V lost 0 bases to trimming and J lost 4 bases, with 11 bases between them. CDR3 length: 14 residues. CDR3: CASSLVAAGYEQYF. The CDR3 coding sequence is TGCGCCAGCAGCTTGGTGGCGGCGGGGTACGAGCAGTACTTC. Drawing the rest from reference TRBV5-1 and TRBJ2-7, the complete variable domain is KAGVTQTPRYLIKTRGQQVTLSCSPISGHRSVSWYQQTPGQGLQFLFEYFSETQRNKGNFPGRFSGRQFSNSRSEMNVSTLELGDSALYLCASSLVAAGYEQYFGPGTRLTVT.

This clone was observed a handful of times. V and J are TRBV5-4 and TRBJ1-2, with 7 bases matching TRBD1. Germline V gene sequence: CDR1 SGHNT, CDR2 YYREEE (reference sequence). The V and J ends lost 2 bases and 5 bases, in that order; junction bases with no gene match: 9. This CDR3 has 15 amino acids. CDR3 nucleotide sequence: TGTGCCAGCAGCTTTCGGGACAGCAGGGGATATGGCTACACCTTC. Its protein product is CASSFRDSRGYGYTF.

The rearrangement joins TRBV11-2 to TRBJ1-1; D is ambiguous. This CDR3 has 14 residues. V was cut by 2 bases and J by 4 bases, with 11 bases left in between. Germline values: CDR1 SGHAT, CDR2 FQNNGV. The CDR3 DNA is TGTGCCAGCAGCTTATTTTCGGGGATCACTGAAGCTTTCTTT. Protein product: CASSLFSGITEAFF.

The J gene is TRBJ2-4, the V gene TRBV10-3; 7 nucleotides match TRBD2. Germline loops: CDR1 ENHRY, CDR2 SYGVKD. The V gene end was trimmed by 2 bases and the J gene end by 0 bases; junction bases not matched to a gene: 4. CDR3 length equals 16 residues. CDR3 sequence: CAISEEAGIAKNIQYF. Written as DNA, the CDR3 is TGTGCCATCAGTGAGGAAGCGGGGATAGCCAAAAACATTCAGTACTTC.

The rearrangement links TRBV7-3 to TRBJ1-1; D is unresolved. CDR1 is SGHTA and CDR2 is FQGTGA in the germline V gene. The CDR3 contains 13 residues. The V gene lost 5 bases and the J gene lost 2 bases, with 9 bases spanning the gap. CDR3 nucleotides: TGTGCCAGCAGCACCCAGGAAAACACTGAAGCTTTCTTT. Translated, it gives CASSTQENTEAFF.

The gene calls are TRBV18 and TRBJ1-4; tentatively, D is TRBD1 (5 bases). The ends were cut back, 4 bases at V and 0 bases at J, with 9 bases in the middle. The germline gives CDR1 KGHSH, CDR2 LQKENI. The CDR3 runs 15 residues. In DNA, the CDR3 is TGTGCCAGCTCACAACGGGGGGCAACTAATGAAAAACTGTTTTTT. Amino acid sequence: CASSQRGATNEKLFF.

The chain uses TRBV10-3 and TRBJ2-2, with D possibly being TRBD2 (5 bases). Germline V gene lookup returns CDR1 ENHRY and CDR2 SYGVKD. The ends were cut back, 5 bases at V and 7 bases at J, with 11 bases in the middle. There are 13 residues in the CDR3. The CDR3 protein is CAISREIHGELFF. CDR3 DNA sequence: TGTGCCATCAGTCGGGAAATTCACGGGGAGCTGTTTTTT.

In this sample, this clone turned up once. This rearrangement joins TRBV20-1 to TRBJ2-5; tentative D call: TRBD2 (5 bases). Between the trimmed V and J ends, which lost 5 bases and 5 bases, there was a span of 9 bases. The CDR3 contains 11 residues. The germline CDR1 and CDR2 sequences are DFQATT and SNEGSKA (reference sequence). The CDR3 loop reads CSADPGETQYF. The CDR3 DNA sequence: TGCAGTGCTGATCCGGGGGAGACCCAGTACTTC.

The V call is TRBV2, the J call TRBJ1-5, with D possibly being TRBD1 (6 bases). Germline CDR1 is SNHLY and CDR2 is FYNNEI. This CDR3 is built from 13 residues. V was pared by 11 bases and J by 1 base, with 12 bases between. The CDR3 nucleotides read TGTGCCGGGGCCAGGGGAAGCAATCAGCCCCAGCATTTT. Protein: CAGARGSNQPQHF.

A single count supports this clone. The V call is TRBV19, the J call TRBJ1-3; TRBD1 matches 11 bases. V lost 4 bases and J lost 0; bases outside the gene matches: 8. The CDR3 loop spans 18 amino acids. Germline lookup yields CDR1 LNHDA and CDR2 SQIVND (reference sequence). CDR3 residues: CASSSGQGASYSGNTIYF. CDR3 sequence (DNA): TGTGCCAGTAGTAGCGGACAGGGGGCGAGTTACTCTGGAAACACCATATATTTT.

This chain connects TRBV28 to TRBJ2-4; 8 bases match TRBD2. The V gene end was trimmed by 6 bases and the J gene end by 7 bases; junction bases not matched to a gene: 11. This CDR3 has 15 residues. Germline CDR1 and CDR2: MDHEN and SYDVKM. CDR3 sequence: CASSPWDSGTNIQYF. CDR3 in DNA: TGTGCCAGCAGCCCCTGGGATAGCGGGACGAACATTCAGTACTTC.

This clone was found a few times. V gene TRBV5-1 combines with J gene TRBJ1-5; 8 bases are a match to TRBD1. The ends lost 0 bases at V and 3 bases at J; junction bases unmatched: 2. This CDR3 has 15 residues. From germline, CDR1 is SGHRS and CDR2 YFSETQ. CDR3: CASSLGDRNNQPQHF. In DNA form, the CDR3 reads TGCGCCAGCAGCTTGGGGGACAGGAACAATCAGCCCCAGCATTTT. Complete variable domain (other parts from reference TRBV5-1 and TRBJ1-5): KAGVTQTPRYLIKTRGQQVTLSCSPISGHRSVSWYQQTPGQGLQFLFEYFSETQRNKGNFPGRFSGRQFSNSRSEMNVSTLELGDSALYLCASSLGDRNNQPQHFGDGTRLSIL.

V is TRBV5-6 and J is TRBJ2-2; 7 bases are shared with TRBD1. The trim removed 5 bases at V and 0 bases at J, leaving 1 base unmatched. Germline V gene data show CDR1 as SGHDT and CDR2 as YYEEEE. The CDR3 length is 14 residues. Here the CDR3 DNA reads TGTGCCAGCAGGACAGGGCCGAACACCGGGGAGCTGTTTTTT. Translation gives CASRTGPNTGELFF.

The V call is TRBV6-1, the J call TRBJ1-5, with 8 bases aligning to TRBD1. The V segment lost 7 bases and the J segment 10 bases; nucleotides outside the gene matches: 9. The V gene's germline CDR1 is MNHNS and CDR2 SASEGT. This CDR3 is built from 13 residues. The CDR3 region has the DNA TGTGCCAGCAAAGACGGCAGGGGGCTTCCCCAGCATTTT. This translates into CASKDGRGLPQHF.

The genes are TRBV5-8 and TRBJ2-1, with 10 nucleotides matching TRBD1. Looked up from germline, CDR1 is SGHTS and CDR2 is YDEGEE. The V gene end was trimmed by 1 base and the J gene end by 9 bases; junction bases not matched to a gene: 4. CDR3 length: 14 residues. The CDR3 DNA reads as TGTGCCAGCAGCTTGAGACAGGGGGCGGGTGAGCAGTTCTTC. It translates to CASSLRQGAGEQFF.

This clone was detected only once. The chain employs TRBV11-2 and TRBJ1-3; D may be TRBD1 (6 bases). V lost 1 base and J lost 4, with 14 bases in between. The CDR3 is 16 residues long. Germline values: CDR1 SGHAT, CDR2 FQNNGV. Here the CDR3 DNA reads TGTGCCAGCAGCTTAGTGAGGGGGGGAAGAGGAAACACCATATATTTT. This sequence encodes CASSLVRGGRGNTIYF.

This chain uses TRBV5-8 with TRBJ1-2; D may be TRBD1 (5 bases). V gave up 2 bases and J gave up 2 bases, with 13 bases separating them. CDR3 length: 15 amino acids. Germline CDR1 SGHTS, CDR2 YDEGEE. CDR3 in DNA: TGTGCCAGCAGCTTCGGTGTGGGGGGGAACTATGGCTACACCTTC. It codes for CASSFGVGGNYGYTF.

The chain employs TRBV11-3 and TRBJ2-3, with 9 bases lining up with TRBD2. V was clipped by 0 bases and J by 5 bases; unmatched bases: 9. Germline V CDR1 and CDR2: SGHNT, YENEEA. The CDR3 runs to 17 residues. DNA of the CDR3: TGTGCCAGCAGCTTAGAAGGGACGCGGGGGGGCCAAGATACGCAGTATTTT. This encodes CASSLEGTRGGQDTQYF.

This chain uses TRBV24-1 with TRBJ1-2; D gene ambiguous. This CDR3 spans 12 amino acids. The V and J ends lost 7 bases and 7 bases respectively, with 12 bases between them. Germline CDR1 reads KGHDR; CDR2 reads SFDVKD. The CDR3 DNA reads as TGTGCCACCAGAAAGGAGGGAGGTGGCTACACCTTC. Residues: CATRKEGGGYTF.

J is TRBJ1-2 and V is TRBV4-1, with 11 bases that match TRBD1. J lost 4 bases, V lost 1 base, and 2 bases had no gene match. The germline V gene has CDR1 MGHRA and CDR2 YSYEKL. This CDR3 spans 15 amino acids. In DNA, the CDR3 is TGCGCCAGCAGCCAAGGGACAGGGGGCCTCTATGGCTACACCTTC. Its translation is CASSQGTGGLYGYTF.

The V call is TRBV4-2, the J call TRBJ2-6; a possible D gene is TRBD2 (5 bases). Trimming removed 2 bases at V and 1 base at J, with 12 bases between. The CDR3 is 17 amino acids. CDR1 and CDR2 from the germline V gene are LGHNA and YNFKEQ. The CDR3 nucleotides are TGTGCCAGCAGCCAAAGGCCCGGGGTATCTGGGGCCAACGTCCTGACTTTC. Its translation is CASSQRPGVSGANVLTF.

The gene calls are TRBV7-9 and TRBJ1-2; 8 nucleotides match TRBD1. V lost 1 base, J lost 2 bases, and 9 bases stayed unmatched. The CDR3 spans 17 residues. Germline V CDR1 and CDR2: SEHNR, FQNEAQ (reference sequence). CDR3 bases: TGTGCCAGCAGCTTAGGGACAGGGTATGCGGAAAACTATGGCTACACCTTC. This translates into CASSLGTGYAENYGYTF.

The V call is TRBV14, the J call TRBJ2-7, with 7 positions matching TRBD1. The CDR3 runs 15 residues. Germline V CDR1 and CDR2: SGHDN, FVKESK. Losses at the gene ends were 3 bases for V and 2 bases for J; bases not matched to a gene: 7. In DNA form, the CDR3 reads TGTGCCAGCAGCCACGACGGACAGGAGCCCTACGAGCAGTACTTC. It translates to CASSHDGQEPYEQYF. Complete variable domain (other parts from reference TRBV14 and TRBJ2-7): EAGVTQFPSHSVIEKGQTVTLRCDPISGHDNLYWYRRVMGKEIKFLLHFVKESKQDESGMPNNRFLAERTGGTYSTLKVQPAELEDSGVYFCASSHDGQEPYEQYFGPGTRLTVT.

The gene calls are TRBV23-1 and TRBJ1-5, with 12 bases identical to TRBD1. TRBV23-1 is marked as an open reading frame, function uncertain. The CDR3 runs to 16 residues. The junction had 3 bases not matched to a gene; V was cut back by 0 bases and J by 6 bases. The CDR3 sequence: CASSQSGTGGGQPQHF. The CDR3 nucleotides read TGCGCCAGCAGTCAATCCGGGACAGGGGGCGGTCAGCCCCAGCATTTT.

V is TRBV3-1 (or the pseudogene TRBV3-2) and J is TRBJ2-1; no clear D gene. Trimming removed 0 bases at V and 14 bases at J, with 17 bases between. CDR1 LGHDT and CDR2 YNNKEL come from the germline V gene (reference sequence). CDR3 length equals 14 residues. The CDR3 region has the DNA TGTGCCAGCAGCCAAGATCTAAGACAAACCGGCGAGTTCTTC. The encoded protein is CASSQDLRQTGEFF.

The chain has TRBV6-5 and TRBJ1-6, with TRBD1 matching 10 bases. Trimming cost V 10 bases and J 7 bases; bases outside gene matches: 7. The CDR3 spans 14 residues. In germline, CDR1 is MNHEY, CDR2 SVGAGI. The CDR3 is CATSPGQGNSPLHF. In DNA, the CDR3 is TGTGCCACTAGTCCGGGACAGGGGAATTCACCCCTCCACTTT.